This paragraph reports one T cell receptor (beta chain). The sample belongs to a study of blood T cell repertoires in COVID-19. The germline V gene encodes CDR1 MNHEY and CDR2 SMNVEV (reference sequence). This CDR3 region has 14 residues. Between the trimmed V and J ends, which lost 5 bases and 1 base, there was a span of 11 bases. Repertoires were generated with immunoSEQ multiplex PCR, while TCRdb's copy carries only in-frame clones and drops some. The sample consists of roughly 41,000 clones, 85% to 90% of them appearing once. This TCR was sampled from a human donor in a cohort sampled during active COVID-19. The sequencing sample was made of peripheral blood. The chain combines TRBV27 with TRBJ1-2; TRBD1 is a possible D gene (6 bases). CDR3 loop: CASSPTGFNYGYTF. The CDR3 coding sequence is TGTGCCAGCAGTCCCACAGGGTTTAACTATGGCTACACCTTC.